This record covers a single T cell receptor (beta chain). This CDR3 is built from 16 residues. Germline CDR1 is SEHNR and CDR2 is FQNEAQ (reference sequence). Unmatched junction bases numbered 9, after V lost 4 bases and J lost 8 bases. This sample stems from a study of blood T cell repertoires in COVID-19. As for the study in general: The United States, Italy and Spain provided the acute and convalescent COVID-19 samples. PBMCs, B-cell-depleted T cells, or T cells were the source of the cDNA or gDNA that made up the material.

In the authors' methods: Researchers report that nucleated cell counts were estimated from reference gene primer amplification. Here immunoSEQ multiplex PCR was the method, and the copy in TCRdb shows in-frame clones only, minus some. Clone size and V and J calls were adopted from that table, with D and trimming inferred from the DNA. The sample shows 50,000 or so clones, over 80% of them seen only once. The V gene is TRBV7-9, the J gene TRBJ2-1; TRBD2 matches at 12 bases. The sample consisted of peripheral blood. This TCR was sampled from a man aged 55-75 years with active COVID-19. The CDR3 nucleotides are TGTGCCAGCAGCTCCCCGACTAGCGGGGGACAGGATGAGCAGTTCTTC. It yields the protein CASSSPTSGGQDEQFF.